Sequencing of this T cell receptor (beta chain) was carried out in a study of cytomegalovirus exposure and HLA in healthy donors. The PCR used 60 Vbeta and 13 Jbeta primers. Generated by immunoSEQ multiplex PCR, the TCRdb table keeps only in-frame clones and is missing some. The table has 100,000 or so clones, over 65% seen once; the top ten hold 4.6%. The length of the CDR3 is 13 residues. CDR1 and CDR2 (germline): SQVTM, ANQGSEA. V lost 4 bases, J lost 3 bases, and 13 bases lay in between. This sequence joins TRBV29-1 and TRBJ2-7; D might be TRBD2 (6 bases). The sequenced sample consisted of PBMCs. The clonotype originates from a woman aged 35 to 49 in good health and CMV-seropositive. The CDR3 is CSVVTRGGYEQYF. CDR3 DNA: TGCAGCGTTGTAACGCGGGGAGGCTACGAGCAGTACTTC.